The sequence of this TCR beta chain was determined in a study of T cell responses to AZD1222 COVID-19 vaccine. Generated by immunoSEQ multiplex PCR, the TCRdb table keeps only in-frame clones and is missing some. Of about 170,000 clones listed, approximately 88% are singletons. The ends were cut back, 4 bases at V and 6 bases at J, with 21 bases in the middle. CDR3 length: 16 residues. Germline-derived CDR1 and CDR2 are LNHDA and SQIVND (reference sequence). This sequence originates from an adult who received the AZD1222 COVID-19 vaccine. The chain couples TRBV19 to TRBJ1-2, with TRBD1 as a possible D gene (5 bases). This material consisted of peripheral blood, taken 28 days after the second AZD1222 dose. CDR3 residues: CASSRGGIPQGDGYTF. The CDR3 region has the DNA TGTGCCAGTAGTAGGGGCGGGATCCCTCAAGGCGATGGCTACACCTTC.